The T cell receptor (beta chain) under discussion was sequenced for a study of regulatory T cells in long-lasting Graves disease. Time point defined: persistent/refractory GD, antithyroid drugs over 5 years with positive TRAb. From RNA extracted from PBMCs, the TCR library was made. Worth noting for this clonotype: Its target is unknown.

General study findings and limits: Clonotypes that were public and shared totalled fewer than 3,500 in persistent patients versus 900 to 1,000 in new patients. Persistent Graves' patients showed less TCR diversity than newly diagnosed ones.

Arm-PCR with iRepertoire HTBI primers amplified the CDR3 regions for these TCR beta libraries. TCRdb recomputed calls from the multiplex PCR reads with MiXCR, one row per CDR3 protein. This sample has approximately 400,000 distinct CDR3 sequences; 23% occur once, and the top ten carry about a quarter. V gave up 6 bases and J gave up 5 bases; unmatched junction bases: 12. Germline V gives CDR1 MNHNS, CDR2 SASEGT. The CDR3 length is 17 residues. The chain has TRBV6-1 and TRBJ2-7, with TRBD2 identical over 14 bases. This receptor was identified in a female donor with Graves disease. The sample in question was peripheral blood mononuclear cells (PBMCs), obtained when the disease was refractory, from a patient treated with antithyroid drugs. The CDR3 DNA follows: TGTGCCAGCAGCGAGGGACTAGCGGGAGTTGAATCCGACGAGCAGTACTTC. Its protein product is CASSEGLAGVESDEQYF.